Presented here are 11 T cell receptor beta chains from one specimen sequenced in a study of untreated major depressive disorder. Sequenced by immunoSEQ multiplex PCR; TCRdb stores in-frame clones only, minus some. Counted here are about 19,000 clones, more than 75% occurring once; the ten biggest clones make up roughly 0.82%. The sample was CD4+ T cells from PBMCs. These receptors were obtained from a woman in her 30s in good health.

The CDR3 region has the DNA TGTGCCAGCAGAGCTCGGCGGAGTAGCACAGATACGCAGTATTTT. Protein product: CASRARRSSTDTQYF. The rearrangement joins TRBV5-6 to TRBJ2-3; D not certain. V was clipped by 5 bases and J by 0 bases, with 13 bases between them. The CDR3 consists of 15 residues. Germline V CDR1 and CDR2: SGHDT, YYEEEE.

This sequence joins TRBV7-7 and TRBJ2-7; 11 bases match TRBD1. CDR3 length: 15 amino acids. V lost 3 bases and J lost 2; bases outside the gene matches: 3. CDR1 is SSHAT, CDR2 FNYEAQ, per germline (reference sequence). The CDR3 loop reads CASSLGQGGAYEQYF. The CDR3, as DNA: TGTGCCAGCAGCTTGGGACAGGGGGGCGCCTACGAGCAGTACTTC. The full variable domain, completed using reference TRBV7-7 and TRBJ2-7, is GAGVSQSPRYKVTKRGQDVTLRCDPISSHATLYWYQQALGQGPEFLTYFNYEAQPDKSGLPSDRFSAERPEGSISTLTIQRTEQRDSAMYRCASSLGQGGAYEQYFGPGTRLTVT.

The rearrangement joins TRBV5-1 to TRBJ2-7, with TRBD2 matching 8 bases. V shed 4 bases, J shed 6 bases, and the junction held 18 bases outside the gene matches. The germline V gene has CDR1 SGHRS and CDR2 YFSETQ. The CDR3 covers 17 residues. CDR3 region: CASSVRSGGTLGVEQYF. In DNA form, the CDR3 reads TGCGCCAGCAGCGTACGGAGCGGGGGCACCCTAGGTGTCGAGCAGTACTTC.

This chain joins TRBV28 and TRBJ1-6; D remains ambiguous. Germline values: CDR1 MDHEN, CDR2 SYDVKM. Trimming removed 9 bases from V and 0 bases from J, with 15 bases in between. The CDR3 runs to 16 residues. CDR3 protein: CASIPTVRSYNSPLHF. Here the CDR3 DNA reads TGTGCCAGTATCCCCACAGTGCGCTCCTATAATTCACCCCTCCACTTT.

The rearrangement joins TRBV5-1 to TRBJ1-4, with D maybe TRBD1 (5 bases). The germline V and J ends were trimmed by 4 bases and 8 bases, with 18 bases remaining between them. This CDR3 contains 15 residues. Germline V gene sequence: CDR1 SGHRS, CDR2 YFSETQ. The CDR3 DNA sequence: TGCGCCAGCAGCCCCGGTTTTCTGGGGCGCGAAAAACTGTTTTTT. Amino acids: CASSPGFLGREKLFF.

The V call is TRBV5-1, the J call TRBJ2-3, with D unclear. The germline V and J ends were trimmed by 4 bases and 0 bases, with 9 bases remaining between them. Germline loops: CDR1 SGHRS, CDR2 YFSETQ. This CDR3 comprises 14 residues. The CDR3 loop reads CASSQRSSTDTQYF. In DNA form, the CDR3 reads TGCGCCAGCAGCCAACGATCTAGCACAGATACGCAGTATTTT.

The gene calls are TRBV5-1 and TRBJ2-7; D uncertain. Germline V gene lookup returns CDR1 SGHRS and CDR2 YFSETQ. Trimming shortened V by 1 base and J by 6 bases, and 8 bases separated the two germline ends. The CDR3 length is 12 residues. CDR3 DNA sequence: TGCGCCAGCAGCTTGCCCGGTCTCGAGCAGTACTTC. Translated, it gives CASSLPGLEQYF.

The V gene is TRBV11-1, the J gene TRBJ2-7; D is perhaps TRBD2 (6 bases). Germline V lookup: CDR1 SGHAT, CDR2 FQDESV (reference sequence). V dropped 5 bases and J dropped 2 bases, with 16 bases sitting between them. CDR3 length equals 15 residues. CDR3 amino acids: CASSPLGGLAYEQYF. DNA of the CDR3: TGTGCCAGCAGCCCCCTCGGGGGATTGGCCTACGAGCAGTACTTC.

The J gene is TRBJ1-3, the V gene TRBV29-1; D not resolved. Germline lookup yields CDR1 SQVTM and CDR2 ANQGSEA. This CDR3 has 12 residues. V lost 7 bases and J 0 bases, leaving 7 bases between the germline ends. The CDR3 reads CSAVGSGNTIYF. The CDR3, as DNA: TGCAGCGCCGTAGGCTCTGGAAACACCATATATTTT.

The gene calls are TRBV6-5 and TRBJ1-4, with a tentative D call TRBD1 (6 bases). The CDR3 has 14 residues. Trimming shortened V by 0 bases and J by 8 bases, and 10 bases separated the two germline ends. Germline assignment: CDR1 MNHEY and CDR2 SVGAGI. CDR3 residues: CASSYSQGIEKLFF. The CDR3 bases are TGTGCCAGCAGTTACTCCCAGGGGATAGAAAAACTGTTTTTT.

This rearrangement joins TRBV28 to TRBJ2-5; a weak D match, TRBD1 (5 bases). The CDR3 length is 14 residues. V shed 3 bases and J shed 1 base, with 9 bases lying between them. Germline V gene data show CDR1 as MDHEN and CDR2 as SYDVKM. The CDR3 region has the DNA TGTGCCAGCAGTTTCCGACAGACCCAAGAGACCCAGTACTTC. Amino acid sequence: CASSFRQTQETQYF.